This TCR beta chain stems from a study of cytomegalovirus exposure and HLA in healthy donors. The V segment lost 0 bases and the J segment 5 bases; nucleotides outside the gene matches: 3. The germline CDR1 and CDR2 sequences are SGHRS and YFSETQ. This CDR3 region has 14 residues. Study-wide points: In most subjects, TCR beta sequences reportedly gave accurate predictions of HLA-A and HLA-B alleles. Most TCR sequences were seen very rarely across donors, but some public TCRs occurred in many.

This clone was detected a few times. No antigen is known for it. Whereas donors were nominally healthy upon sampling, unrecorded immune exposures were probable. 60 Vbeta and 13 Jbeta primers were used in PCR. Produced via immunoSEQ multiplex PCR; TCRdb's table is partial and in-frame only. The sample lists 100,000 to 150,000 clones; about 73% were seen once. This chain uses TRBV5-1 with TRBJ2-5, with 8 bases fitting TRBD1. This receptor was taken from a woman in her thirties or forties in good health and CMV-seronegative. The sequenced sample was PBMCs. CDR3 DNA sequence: TGCGCCAGCAGCTTGGCGACAGGGGTGGAGACCCAGTACTTC. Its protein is CASSLATGVETQYF.